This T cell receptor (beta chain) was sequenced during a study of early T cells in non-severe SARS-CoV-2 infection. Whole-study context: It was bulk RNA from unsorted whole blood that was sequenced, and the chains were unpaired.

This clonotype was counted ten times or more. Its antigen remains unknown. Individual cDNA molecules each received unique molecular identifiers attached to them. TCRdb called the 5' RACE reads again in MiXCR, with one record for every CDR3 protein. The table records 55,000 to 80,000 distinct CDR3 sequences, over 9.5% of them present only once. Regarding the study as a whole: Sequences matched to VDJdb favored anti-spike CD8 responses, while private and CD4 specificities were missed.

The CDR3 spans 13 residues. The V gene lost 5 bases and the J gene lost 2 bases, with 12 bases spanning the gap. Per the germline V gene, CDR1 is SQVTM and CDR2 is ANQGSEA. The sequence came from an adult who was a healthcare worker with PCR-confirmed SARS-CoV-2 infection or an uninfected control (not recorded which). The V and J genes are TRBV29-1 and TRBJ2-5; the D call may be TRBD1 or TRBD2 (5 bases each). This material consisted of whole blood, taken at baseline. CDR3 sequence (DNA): TGCAGCGTTCCCGGGACGTCTCAAGAGACCCAGTACTTC. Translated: CSVPGTSQETQYF. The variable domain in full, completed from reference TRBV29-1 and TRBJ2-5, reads SAVISQKPSRDICQRGTSLTIQCQVDSQVTMMFWYRQQPGQSLTLIATANQGSEATYESGFVIDKFPISRPNLTFSTLTVSNMSPEDSSIYLCSVPGTSQETQYFGPGTRLLVL.